Listed below are T cell receptor beta chains from one sample, sequenced in a study of cytomegalovirus exposure and HLA in healthy donors. Sequencing was performed with immunoSEQ multiplex PCR; in TCRdb, only in-frame clones are kept and a portion is missing. The sample shows roughly 120,000 clones, approximately 88% of them seen only once. Source material: PBMCs. The receptor source for this set is a woman aged 25-40 years in good health and CMV-seropositive. The CDR3 runs from the conserved cysteine through the conserved F or W. Size is stated for part of the rows, as once, few or many counts, or as a class when the clone is expanded.

CASSLSSSYEQYF NA TRBV7-6 13
CASSLVNTGELFF NA TRBV6-1 13
CASSAAAPGRTNGYTF once TRBV9 16
CAIGGSGQGWTGELFF NA TRBV10-3 16
CASSLAQEKNTGELFF NA TRBV5-1 16
CASSVVAGVGEQFF NA TRBV9 14
CASGTPEVYEQYF NA TRBV30 13
CASSQDLAAQETQYF NA TRBV4-1 15
CPLGEQFF NA TRBV15 8
CASSITRQGGYEQYF NA TRBV19 15
CASSPAGGLRNEQFF NA TRBV18 15
CASSPRGGTDTQYF NA TRBV18 14
CASQLQGVNQPQHF once TRBV19 14
CASSFTGWANEQFF NA TRBV19 14
CASRVQGSQPQHF NA TRBV6-6 13
CASSLTSGGADEQFF NA TRBV7-2 15
CASSPRTGGNTIYF NA TRBV27 14
CASSPKSFRGYTF once TRBV7-6 13
CASRATGVDTQYF NA TRBV27 13
CSTRTDDNYGYTF NA TRBV29-1 13
CASSLGLNPEAFF NA TRBV5-4 13
CASSLRGLASYNEQFF NA TRBV6-5 16
CATSTDRAAGYTF NA TRBV25-1 13